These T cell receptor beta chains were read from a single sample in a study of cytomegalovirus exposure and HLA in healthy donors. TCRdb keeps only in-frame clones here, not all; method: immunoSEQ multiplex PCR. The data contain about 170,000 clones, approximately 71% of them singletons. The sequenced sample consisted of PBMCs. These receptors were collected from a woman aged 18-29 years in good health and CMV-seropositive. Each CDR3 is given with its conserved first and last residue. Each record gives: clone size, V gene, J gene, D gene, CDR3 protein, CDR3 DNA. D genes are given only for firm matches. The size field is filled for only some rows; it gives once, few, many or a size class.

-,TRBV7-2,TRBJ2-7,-,CASSSTTSLYEQYF,TGTGCCAGCAGCTCGACGACTAGTCTCTACGAGCAGTACTTC
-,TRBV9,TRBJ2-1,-,CASSVDVREQFF,TGTGCCAGCAGCGTAGATGTCAGGGAGCAGTTCTTC
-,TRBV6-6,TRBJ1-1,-,CASSYVGRMNTEAFF,TGTGCCAGCAGTTACGTGGGGCGGATGAACACTGAAGCTTTCTTT
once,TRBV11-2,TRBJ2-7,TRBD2,CASSFSGGAAYEQYF,TGTGCCAGCAGCTTTAGCGGGGGGGCCGCGTACGAGCAGTACTTC
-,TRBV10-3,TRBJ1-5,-,CAISESTSPPQAQHF,TGTGCCATCAGTGAGTCGACATCGCCCCCCCAGGCCCAGCATTTT
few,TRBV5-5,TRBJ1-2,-,CASSLRTSDGYTF,TGTGCCAGCAGTTTGAGGACATCGGATGGCTACACCTTC
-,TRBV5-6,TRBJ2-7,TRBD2,CASSRDYISYEQYF,TGTGCCAGCAGCCGGGACTACATCTCCTACGAGCAGTACTTC
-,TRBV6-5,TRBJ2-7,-,CASSLLGSEQYF,TGTGCCAGCAGTCTCCTCGGGTCCGAGCAGTACTTC
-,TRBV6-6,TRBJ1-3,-,CASSATGPSGNTIYF,TGTGCCAGCAGTGCCACAGGCCCCTCTGGAAACACCATATATTTT
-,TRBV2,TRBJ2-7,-,CASSPTVTPYEQYF,TGTGCCAGCAGCCCGACAGTAACCCCTTACGAGCAGTACTTC
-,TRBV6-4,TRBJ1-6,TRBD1,CASSEFGQGNSPLHF,TGTGCCAGCAGTGAATTCGGACAGGGTAATTCACCCCTCCACTTT
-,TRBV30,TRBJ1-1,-,CAWSRSHEAFF,TGTGCCTGGAGCCGTAGTCATGAAGCTTTCTTT
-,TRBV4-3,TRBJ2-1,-,CASSQDLGQSSYNEQFF,TGCGCCAGCAGCCAAGATCTAGGACAGTCCTCCTACAATGAGCAGTTCTTC
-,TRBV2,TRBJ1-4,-,CASSLFVLLNEKLFF,TGTGCCAGCAGCCTTTTTGTGTTACTAAATGAAAAACTGTTTTTT
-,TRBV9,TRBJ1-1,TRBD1,CACSLRVGGAGITEAFF,TGTGCCTGCAGCCTTCGAGTAGGGGGCGCGGGAATCACTGAAGCTTTCTTT
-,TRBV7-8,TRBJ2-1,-,CASRGWGRTYNEQFF,TGTGCCAGCAGAGGTTGGGGCCGTACCTACAATGAGCAGTTCTTC
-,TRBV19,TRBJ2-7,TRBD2,CASSNGGDEQYF,TGTGCCAGTAGTAACGGGGGGGACGAGCAGTACTTC
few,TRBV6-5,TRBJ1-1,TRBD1,CASSYRTGFGDTEAFF,TGTGCCAGCAGTTACCGGACAGGGTTCGGTGACACTGAAGCTTTCTTT
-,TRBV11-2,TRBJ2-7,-,CASSLPGLIVEQYF,TGTGCCAGCAGCTTACCGGGACTCATCGTCGAGCAGTACTTC
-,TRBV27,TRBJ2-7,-,CASSPGITVYEQYF,TGTGCCAGCAGTCCCGGGATTACGGTCTACGAGCAGTACTTC
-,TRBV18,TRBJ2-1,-,CASSLEGSSYNEQFF,TGTGCCAGCTCACTGGAGGGAAGCTCCTACAATGAGCAGTTCTTC
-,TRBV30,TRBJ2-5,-,CAWSVMEGAGETQYF,TGTGCCTGGAGTGTAATGGAGGGGGCAGGGGAGACCCAGTACTTC
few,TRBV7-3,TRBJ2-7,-,CASSRDFAGGEQYF,TGTGCCAGCAGCAGGGACTTTGCAGGGGGTGAGCAGTACTTC
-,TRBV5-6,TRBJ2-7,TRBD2,CASSLGSGGYEQYF,TGTGCCAGCAGCTTGGGTTCGGGGGGCTACGAGCAGTACTTC
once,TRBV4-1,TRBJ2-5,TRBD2,CASSPLSLAGGEETQYF,TGCGCCAGCAGCCCCCTCTCCCTAGCGGGGGGTGAAGAGACCCAGTACTTC
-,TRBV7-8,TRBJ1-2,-,CASSLGPGNYGYTF,TGTGCCAGCAGCTTAGGTCCGGGGAACTATGGCTACACCTTC
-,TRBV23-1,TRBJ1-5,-,CASSQWGRTEPDQPQHF,TGCGCCAGCAGTCAATGGGGAAGGACAGAGCCTGATCAGCCCCAGCATTTT
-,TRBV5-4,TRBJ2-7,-,CASSVGHTYEQYF,TGTGCCAGCAGCGTGGGACACACCTACGAGCAGTACTTC
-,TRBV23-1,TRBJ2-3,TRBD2,CASSQTSAGDTQYF,TGCGCCAGCAGTCAGACTAGCGCTGGAGATACGCAGTATTTT
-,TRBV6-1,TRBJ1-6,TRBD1,CASSEAPQGNSPLHF,TGTGCCAGCAGTGAAGCCCCACAGGGGAATTCACCCCTCCACTTT
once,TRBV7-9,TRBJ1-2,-,CASSGTAYYGYTF,TGTGCCAGCAGCGGAACAGCATACTATGGCTACACCTTC
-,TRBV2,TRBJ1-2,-,CASSEWSGEQRGYTF,TGTGCCAGCAGTGAATGGTCGGGGGAGCAGCGTGGCTACACCTTC
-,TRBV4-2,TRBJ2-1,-,CASSQKKGAYNEQFF,TGTGCCAGCAGCCAAAAGAAGGGGGCCTACAATGAGCAGTTCTTC
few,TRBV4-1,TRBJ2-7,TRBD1,CASSHGRTGNYEQYF,TGCGCCAGCAGCCACGGTAGGACAGGGAATTACGAGCAGTACTTC
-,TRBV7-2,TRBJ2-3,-,CASRRIRGTIADTQYF,TGTGCCAGCAGACGCATCAGGGGAACGATCGCAGATACGCAGTATTTT
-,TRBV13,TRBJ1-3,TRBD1,CASSFDRGSGNTIYF,TGTGCCAGCAGCTTCGACAGGGGATCAGGAAACACCATATATTTT
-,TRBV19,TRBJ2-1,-,CASSMKVGSSYNEQFF,TGTGCCAGTAGTATGAAAGTTGGGAGCTCCTACAATGAGCAGTTCTTC
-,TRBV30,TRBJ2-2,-,CAWKLNRKYTGELFF,TGTGCCTGGAAACTTAACAGGAAGTACACCGGGGAGCTGTTTTTT
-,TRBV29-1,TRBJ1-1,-,CSVARSAFEAFF,TGCAGCGTTGCGAGGAGCGCCTTTGAAGCTTTCTTT
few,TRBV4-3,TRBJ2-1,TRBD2,CASSQGPPGLAGLLTYNEQFF,TGCGCCAGCAGCCAAGGACCACCGGGACTAGCGGGGCTACTAACCTACAATGAGCAGTTCTTC
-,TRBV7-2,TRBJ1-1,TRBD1,CASSQTGVTEAFF,TGTGCCAGCAGCCAGACAGGGGTCACTGAAGCTTTCTTT
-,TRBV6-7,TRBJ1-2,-,CASSFQTAFNYGYTF,TGTGCCAGCAGTTTCCAGACAGCATTTAACTATGGCTACACCTTC
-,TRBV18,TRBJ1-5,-,CASSPTGWNKPQHF,TGTGCCAGCTCACCCACAGGGTGGAATAAGCCCCAGCATTTT
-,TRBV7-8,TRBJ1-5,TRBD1,CASSSRQGTTNQPQHF,TGTGCCAGCAGCTCAAGACAGGGGACGACCAATCAGCCCCAGCATTTT
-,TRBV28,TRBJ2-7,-,CASIGTFTYEQYF,TGTGCCAGCATTGGGACTTTCACCTACGAGCAGTACTTC
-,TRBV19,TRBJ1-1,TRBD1,CASKPGQVNTEAFF,TGTGCCAGTAAGCCGGGACAGGTGAACACTGAAGCTTTCTTT
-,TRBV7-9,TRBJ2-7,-,CASSPTGAKSYEQYF,TGTGCCAGCAGCCCAACGGGAGCAAAGAGTTACGAGCAGTACTTC
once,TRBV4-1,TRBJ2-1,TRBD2,CASSQDGLAGDSYNEQFF,TGCGCCAGCAGCCAAGACGGACTAGCGGGTGACTCCTACAATGAGCAGTTCTTC
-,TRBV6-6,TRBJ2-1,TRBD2,CASSQLAGVNEQFF,TGTGCCAGCAGCCAACTAGCGGGGGTCAATGAGCAGTTCTTC
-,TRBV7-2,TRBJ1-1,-,CASSLVLAGAREAFF,TGTGCCAGCAGCTTAGTCTTGGCAGGGGCTCGCGAAGCTTTCTTT
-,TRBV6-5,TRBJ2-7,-,CASSDTYEQYF,TGTGCCAGCAGCGACACATACGAGCAGTACTTC